This T cell receptor beta chain was recovered during a study of cytomegalovirus exposure and HLA in healthy donors. Germline CDR1 reads MNHEY; CDR2 reads SVGAGI. V was pared by 0 bases and J by 4 bases, with 5 bases between. The CDR3 loop spans 13 amino acids. It was with 60 Vbeta and 13 Jbeta primers that the PCR ran. Sequenced by immunoSEQ multiplex PCR; TCRdb stores in-frame clones only, minus some. Of about 100,000 clones listed, around 82% are singletons. Turning to this clone: The antigen is unknown.

Study results and caveats: Clonal expansion was found to be greater in HLA-associated TCR beta chains than in equally common others in a later analysis. One cluster of highly shared sequence variants probably arose as a sequencing artifact.

The rearrangement uses TRBV6-5 and TRBJ2-3; D is ambiguous. Input material: PBMCs. The receptor's source is a man aged 35-49 years in good health and CMV-seropositive. The CDR3: CASSYSYPDTQYF. The CDR3 coding sequence is TGTGCCAGCAGTTACTCGTATCCAGATACGCAGTATTTT.